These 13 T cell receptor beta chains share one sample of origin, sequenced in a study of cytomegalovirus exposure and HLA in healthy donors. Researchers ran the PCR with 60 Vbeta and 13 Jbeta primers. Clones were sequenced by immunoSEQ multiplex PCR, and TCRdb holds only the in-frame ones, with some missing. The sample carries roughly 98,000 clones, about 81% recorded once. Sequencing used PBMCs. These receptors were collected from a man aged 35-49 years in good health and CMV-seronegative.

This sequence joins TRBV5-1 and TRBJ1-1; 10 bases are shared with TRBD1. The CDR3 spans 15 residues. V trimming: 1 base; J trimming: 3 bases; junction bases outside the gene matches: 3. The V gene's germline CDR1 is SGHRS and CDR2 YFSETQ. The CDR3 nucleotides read TGCGCCAGCAGCTTGCCGGGACAGGGGTACACTGAAGCTTTCTTT. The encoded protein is CASSLPGQGYTEAFF. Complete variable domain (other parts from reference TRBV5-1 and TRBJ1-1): KAGVTQTPRYLIKTRGQQVTLSCSPISGHRSVSWYQQTPGQGLQFLFEYFSETQRNKGNFPGRFSGRQFSNSRSEMNVSTLELGDSALYLCASSLPGQGYTEAFFGQGTRLTVV.

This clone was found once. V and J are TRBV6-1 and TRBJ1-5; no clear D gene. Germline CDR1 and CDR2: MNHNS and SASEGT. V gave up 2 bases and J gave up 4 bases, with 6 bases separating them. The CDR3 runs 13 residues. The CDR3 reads CASSEQVNQPQHF. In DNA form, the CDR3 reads TGTGCCAGCAGTGAACAGGTAAATCAGCCCCAGCATTTT.

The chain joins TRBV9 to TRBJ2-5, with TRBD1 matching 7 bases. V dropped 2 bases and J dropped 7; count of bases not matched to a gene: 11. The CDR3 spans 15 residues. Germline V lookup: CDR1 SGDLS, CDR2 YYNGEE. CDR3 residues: CASSVDRATAGTQYF. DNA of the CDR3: TGTGCCAGCAGCGTCGACAGGGCCACCGCAGGGACCCAGTACTTC.

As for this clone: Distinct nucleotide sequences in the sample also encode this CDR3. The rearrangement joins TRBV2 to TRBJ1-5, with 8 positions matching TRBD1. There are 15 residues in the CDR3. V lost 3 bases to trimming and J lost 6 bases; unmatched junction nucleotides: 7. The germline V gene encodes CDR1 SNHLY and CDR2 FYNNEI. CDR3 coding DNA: TGTGCCAGCAGTGAGGCAGGGGGCGCGGGTCAGCCCCAGCATTTT. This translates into CASSEAGGAGQPQHF.

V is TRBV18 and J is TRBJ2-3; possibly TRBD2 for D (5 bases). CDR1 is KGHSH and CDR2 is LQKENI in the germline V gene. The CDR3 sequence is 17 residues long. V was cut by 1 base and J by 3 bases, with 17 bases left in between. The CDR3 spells CASSPLNPTSRTDTQYF. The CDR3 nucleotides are TGTGCCAGCTCACCACTGAACCCCACTAGTCGTACAGATACGCAGTATTTT.

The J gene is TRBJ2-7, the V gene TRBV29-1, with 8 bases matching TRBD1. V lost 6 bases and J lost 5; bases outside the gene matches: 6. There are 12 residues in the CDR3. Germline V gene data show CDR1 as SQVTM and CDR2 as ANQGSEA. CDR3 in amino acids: CSVRTGMNEQYF. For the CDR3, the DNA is TGCAGCGTACGGACAGGGATGAACGAGCAGTACTTC.

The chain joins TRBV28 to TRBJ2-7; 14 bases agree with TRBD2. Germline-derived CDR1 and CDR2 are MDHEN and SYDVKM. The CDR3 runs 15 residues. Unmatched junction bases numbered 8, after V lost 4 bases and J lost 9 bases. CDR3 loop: CASSYPTSGGDTQYF. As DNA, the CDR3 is TGTGCCAGCAGTTACCCGACTAGCGGGGGGGATACGCAGTACTTC.

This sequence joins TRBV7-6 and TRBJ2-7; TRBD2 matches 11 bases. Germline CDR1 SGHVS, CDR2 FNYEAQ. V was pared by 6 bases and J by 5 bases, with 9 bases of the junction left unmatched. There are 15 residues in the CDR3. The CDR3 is CASRPTSGGGNEQYF. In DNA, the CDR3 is TGTGCCAGCAGACCTACTAGCGGGGGAGGAAACGAGCAGTACTTC.

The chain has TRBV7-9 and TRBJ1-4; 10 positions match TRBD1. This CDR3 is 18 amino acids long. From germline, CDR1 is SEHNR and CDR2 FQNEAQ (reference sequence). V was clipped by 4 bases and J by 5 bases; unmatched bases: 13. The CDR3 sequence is CASSSYREQGQGNEKLFF. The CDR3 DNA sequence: TGTGCCAGCAGCTCTTACCGAGAACAGGGACAGGGGAATGAAAAACTGTTTTTT. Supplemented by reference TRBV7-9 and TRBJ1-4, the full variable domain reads DTGVSQNPRHKITKRGQNVTFRCDPISEHNRLYWYRQTLGQGPEFLTYFQNEAQLEKSRLLSDRFSAERPKGSFSTLEIQRTEQGDSAMYLCASSSYREQGQGNEKLFFGSGTQLSVL.

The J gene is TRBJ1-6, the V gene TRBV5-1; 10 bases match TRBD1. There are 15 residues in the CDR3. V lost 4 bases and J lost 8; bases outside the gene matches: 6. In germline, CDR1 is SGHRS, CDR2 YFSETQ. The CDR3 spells CASSQGQGRHSPLHF. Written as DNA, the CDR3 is TGCGCCAGCAGCCAGGGACAGGGGCGACATTCACCCCTCCACTTT.

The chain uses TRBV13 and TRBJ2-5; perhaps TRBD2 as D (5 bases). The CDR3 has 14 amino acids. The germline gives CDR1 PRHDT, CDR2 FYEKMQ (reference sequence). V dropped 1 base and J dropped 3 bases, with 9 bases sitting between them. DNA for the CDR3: TGTGCCAGCAGCTTAGAACTGAGGGAAGAGACCCAGTACTTC. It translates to CASSLELREETQYF.

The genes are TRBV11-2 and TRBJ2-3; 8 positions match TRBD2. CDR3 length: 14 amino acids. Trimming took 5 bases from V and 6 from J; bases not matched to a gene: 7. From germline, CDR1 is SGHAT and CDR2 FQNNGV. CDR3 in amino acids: CASSIIAGSDTQYF. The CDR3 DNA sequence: TGTGCCAGCAGCATAATAGCGGGGAGCGATACGCAGTATTTT.

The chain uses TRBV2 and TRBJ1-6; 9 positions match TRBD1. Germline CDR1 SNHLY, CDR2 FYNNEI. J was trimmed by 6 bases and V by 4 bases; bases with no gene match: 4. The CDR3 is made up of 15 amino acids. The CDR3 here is CASSVGTGINSPLHF. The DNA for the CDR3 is TGTGCCAGCAGTGTAGGGACAGGGATTAATTCACCCCTCCACTTT.